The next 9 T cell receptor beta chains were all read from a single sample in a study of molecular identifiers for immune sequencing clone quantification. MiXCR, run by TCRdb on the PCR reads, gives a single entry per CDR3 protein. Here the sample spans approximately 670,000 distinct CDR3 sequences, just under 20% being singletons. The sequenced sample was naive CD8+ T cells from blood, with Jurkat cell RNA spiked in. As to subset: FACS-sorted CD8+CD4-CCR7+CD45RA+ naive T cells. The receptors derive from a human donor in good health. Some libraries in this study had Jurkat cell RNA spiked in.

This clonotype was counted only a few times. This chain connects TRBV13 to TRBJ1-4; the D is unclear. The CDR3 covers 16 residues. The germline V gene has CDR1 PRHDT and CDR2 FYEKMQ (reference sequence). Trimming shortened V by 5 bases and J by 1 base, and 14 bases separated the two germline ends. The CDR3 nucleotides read TGTGCCAGCAGCATCGGGAGAAGCGGAACTAATGAAAAACTGTTTTTT. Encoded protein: CASSIGRSGTNEKLFF.

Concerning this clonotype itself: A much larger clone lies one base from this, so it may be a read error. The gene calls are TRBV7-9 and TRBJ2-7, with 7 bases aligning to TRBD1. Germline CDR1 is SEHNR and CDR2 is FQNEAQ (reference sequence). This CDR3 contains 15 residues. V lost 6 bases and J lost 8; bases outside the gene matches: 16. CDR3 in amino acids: CASRPTTGEFYQQYF. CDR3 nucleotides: TGTGCCAGCAGACCAACTACAGGGGAATTTTACCAGCAGTACTTC.

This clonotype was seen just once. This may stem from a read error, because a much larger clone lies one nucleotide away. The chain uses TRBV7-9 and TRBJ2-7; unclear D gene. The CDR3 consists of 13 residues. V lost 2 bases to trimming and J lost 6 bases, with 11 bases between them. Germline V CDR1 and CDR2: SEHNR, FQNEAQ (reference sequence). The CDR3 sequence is CASSLSTCPEQYF. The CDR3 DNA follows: TGTGCCAGCAGCTTATCGACGTGTCCCGAGCAGTACTTC. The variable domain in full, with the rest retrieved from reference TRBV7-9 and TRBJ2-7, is DTGVSQNPRHKITKRGQNVTFRCDPISEHNRLYWYRQTLGQGPEFLTYFQNEAQLEKSRLLSDRFSAERPKGSFSTLEIQRTEQGDSAMYLCASSLSTCPEQYFGPGTRLTVT.

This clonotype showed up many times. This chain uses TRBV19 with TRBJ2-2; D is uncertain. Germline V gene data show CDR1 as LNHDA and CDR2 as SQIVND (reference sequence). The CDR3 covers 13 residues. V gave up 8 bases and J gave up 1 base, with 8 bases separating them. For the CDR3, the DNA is TGTGCCAGTCGGGCAGTGAACACCGGGGAGCTGTTTTTT. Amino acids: CASRAVNTGELFF.

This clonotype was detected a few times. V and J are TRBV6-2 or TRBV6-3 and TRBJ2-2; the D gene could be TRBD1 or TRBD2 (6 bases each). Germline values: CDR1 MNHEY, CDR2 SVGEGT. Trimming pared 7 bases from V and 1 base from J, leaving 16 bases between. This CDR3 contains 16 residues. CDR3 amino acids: CASTLAGTLNTGELFF. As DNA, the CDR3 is TGTGCCAGCACCTTGGCGGGGACATTGAACACCGGGGAGCTGTTTTTT.

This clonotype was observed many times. The CDR3 reads CASSQESAGPGNTIYF. CDR3 sequence (DNA): TGCGCCAGCAGCCAAGAAAGTGCAGGGCCAGGAAACACCATATATTTT. The V and J genes are TRBV4-3 and TRBJ1-3, with D perhaps TRBD1 (5 bases). Trimming stripped 0 bases from V and 4 bases from J, with 13 bases between. The length of the CDR3 is 16 residues. Germline V CDR1 and CDR2: LGHNA, YSLEER.

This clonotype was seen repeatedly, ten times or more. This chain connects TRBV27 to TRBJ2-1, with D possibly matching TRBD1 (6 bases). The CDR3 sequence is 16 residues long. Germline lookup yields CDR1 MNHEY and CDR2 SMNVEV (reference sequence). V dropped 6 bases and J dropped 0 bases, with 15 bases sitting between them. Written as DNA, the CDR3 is TGTGCCAGCAGAAGCCGACAGGAGAGCTCCTACAATGAGCAGTTCTTC. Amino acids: CASRSRQESSYNEQFF.

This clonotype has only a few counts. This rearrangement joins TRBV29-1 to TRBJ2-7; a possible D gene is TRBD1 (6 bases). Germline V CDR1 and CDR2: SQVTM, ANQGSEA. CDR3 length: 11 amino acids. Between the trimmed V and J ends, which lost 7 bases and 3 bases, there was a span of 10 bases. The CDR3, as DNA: TGCAGCGCGACCAGGGGCTACGAGCAGTACTTC. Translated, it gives CSATRGYEQYF.

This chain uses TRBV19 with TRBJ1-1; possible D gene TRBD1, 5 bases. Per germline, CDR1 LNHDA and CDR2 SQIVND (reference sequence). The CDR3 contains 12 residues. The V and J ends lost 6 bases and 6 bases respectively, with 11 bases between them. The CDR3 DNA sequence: TGTGCCAGTAGACTCCAGGGCGCTGAAGCTTTCTTT. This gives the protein CASRLQGAEAFF.